The T cell receptor (beta chain) under discussion was sequenced for a study of Graves' ophthalmopathy and Graves' hyperthyroidism. The sequenced template was RNA, covering the TCR beta CDR3 region. Second-round multiplex PCR came after a first-round RT-PCR that employed HTBI primers. TCRdb re-called the multiplex PCR reads with MiXCR, one entry per CDR3 protein. The table records about 400,000 distinct CDR3 sequences, around 19% of them present only once. CDR1 and CDR2 (germline): MNHNS, SASEGT. The CDR3 consists of 16 residues. Trimming at V came to 7 bases and at J to 0 bases, leaving 9 bases not matched to a gene. PBMCs were density-gradient isolated from roughly 10 ml fresh blood.

The origin of this receptor is a woman younger than 35 with Graves' ophthalmopathy. The rearrangement joins TRBV6-1 to TRBJ1-3; 7 nucleotides match TRBD1. The sample taken for sequencing was peripheral blood. CDR3 residues: CASNATGASSGNTIYF. The DNA for the CDR3 is TGTGCCAGCAATGCTACAGGGGCCAGCTCTGGAAACACCATATATTTT.